Included here is one T cell receptor beta chain sequence, with context. The data belong to a study of blood T cell repertoires in COVID-19. In the authors' methods: Estimation of nucleated cell counts was performed using reference gene primer amplification. TCRdb's copy holds only in-frame clones and misses some; the assay was immunoSEQ multiplex PCR. Clone size and the V and J calls come from that table; the DNA yielded D and trimming. The sample gives approximately 160,000 clones, roughly nine tenths of which show up once; around 0.5% is in the top ten. Germline loops: CDR1 SGHTA, CDR2 FQGNSA. Trimming took off 0 bases at V and 6 bases at J, with 8 bases between the two ends. This CDR3 is built from 14 residues.

The specimen was peripheral blood. The chain recombines TRBV7-2 with TRBJ2-2, with D maybe TRBD2 (7 bases). The sequence came from a man between 50 and 59 years old with acute or convalescent COVID-19. CDR3 loop: CASSLAGGPGELFF. The DNA of the CDR3 is TGTGCCAGCAGCTTAGCGGGGGGGCCCGGGGAGCTGTTTTTT.